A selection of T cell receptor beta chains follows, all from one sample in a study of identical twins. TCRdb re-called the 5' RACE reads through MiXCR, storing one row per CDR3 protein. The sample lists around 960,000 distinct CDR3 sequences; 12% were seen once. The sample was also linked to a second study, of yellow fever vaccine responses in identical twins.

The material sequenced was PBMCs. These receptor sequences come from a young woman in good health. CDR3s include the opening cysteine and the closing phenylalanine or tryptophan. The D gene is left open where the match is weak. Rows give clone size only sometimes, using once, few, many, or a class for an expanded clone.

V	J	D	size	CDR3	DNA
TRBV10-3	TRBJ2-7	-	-	CAISEGRGYEQYF	TGTGCCATCAGTGAAGGTCGAGGTTACGAGCAGTACTTC
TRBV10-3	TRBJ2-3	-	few	CAISERGNTQYF	TGTGCCATCAGCGAGAGGGGGAATACGCAGTATTTT
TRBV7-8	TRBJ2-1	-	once	CASSLVPEGDNEQFF	TGTGCCAGCAGCTTAGTACCCGAGGGGGACAATGAGCAGTTCTTC
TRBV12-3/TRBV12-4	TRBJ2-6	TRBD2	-	CASSLSGTLSGANVLTF	TGTGCCAGCAGTCTTAGCGGGACACTCTCTGGGGCCAACGTCCTGACTTTC
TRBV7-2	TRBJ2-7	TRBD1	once	CASSFRDRGTYEQYF	TGTGCCAGCAGCTTCAGGGACAGGGGAACCTACGAGCAGTACTTC
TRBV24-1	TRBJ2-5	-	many	CATSETQGSKYF	TGTGCCACCAGTGAAACGCAGGGGAGCAAGTACTTC
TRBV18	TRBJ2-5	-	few	CASSPPSWETQYF	TGTGCCAGCTCACCACCAAGTTGGGAGACCCAGTACTTC
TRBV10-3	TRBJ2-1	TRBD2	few	CAISENPTSDEQFF	TGTGCCATCAGTGAGAACCCAACTAGCGATGAGCAGTTCTTC
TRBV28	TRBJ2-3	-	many	CASSLGAQGPDTQYF	TGTGCCAGCAGTTTAGGGGCCCAGGGGCCGGATACGCAGTATTTT
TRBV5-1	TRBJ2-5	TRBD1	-	CASSLDRGQVQETQYF	TGCGCCAGCAGCTTGGACAGGGGGCAAGTACAAGAGACCCAGTACTTC
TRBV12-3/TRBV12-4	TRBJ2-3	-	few	CASSPFGGTSTDTQYF	TGTGCCAGCAGCCCCTTCGGAGGAACATCCACAGATACGCAGTATTTT
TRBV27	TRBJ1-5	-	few	CASSSLLGNNQPQHF	TGTGCCAGCAGTTCCCTGCTAGGGAACAATCAGCCCCAGCATTTT
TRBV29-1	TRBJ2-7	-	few	CSVYTSLSSYEQYF	TGCAGCGTTTATACTAGCCTGAGCTCCTACGAGCAGTACTTC
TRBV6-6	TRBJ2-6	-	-	CASWRSGANVLTF	TGTGCCAGCTGGCGCTCTGGGGCCAACGTCCTGACTTTC
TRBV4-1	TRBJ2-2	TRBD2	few	CASSHLAEANTGELFF	TGCGCCAGCAGCCACCTAGCGGAAGCGAACACCGGGGAGCTGTTTTTT
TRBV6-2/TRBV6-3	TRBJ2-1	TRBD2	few	CASRTSGSAEQFF	TGTGCCAGCAGGACTAGCGGGAGCGCCGAGCAGTTCTTC
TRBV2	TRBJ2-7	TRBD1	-	CASSEAGQVDEQYF	TGTGCCAGCAGTGAAGCGGGACAGGTCGACGAGCAGTACTTC
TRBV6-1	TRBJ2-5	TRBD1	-	CASGDSWETQYF	TGTGCCAGCGGGGACAGTTGGGAGACCCAGTACTTC
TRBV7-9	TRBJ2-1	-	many	CASSSGVHEQFF	TGTGCCAGCAGCTCGGGAGTCCATGAGCAGTTCTTC
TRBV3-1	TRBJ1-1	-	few	CASSPPRQNTEAFF	TGTGCCAGCAGCCCCCCCAGACAGAACACTGAAGCTTTCTTT
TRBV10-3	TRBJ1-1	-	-	CAISEGRLNTEAFF	TGTGCCATCAGTGAGGGACGGTTGAACACTGAAGCTTTCTTT
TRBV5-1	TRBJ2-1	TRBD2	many	CASSLAPPTSGFWNEQFF	TGCGCCAGCAGCTTGGCCCCACCGACTAGCGGCTTTTGGAATGAGCAGTTCTTC
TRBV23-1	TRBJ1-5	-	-	CASSQRLCNSRLNQPQHF	TGCGCCAGCAGTCAGCGACTGTGTAACAGCAGACTCAATCAGCCCCAGCATTTT
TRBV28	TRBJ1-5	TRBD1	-	CASYGGQVNQPQHF	TGTGCCAGCTATGGGGGACAGGTCAATCAGCCCCAGCATTTT
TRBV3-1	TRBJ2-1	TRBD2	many	CASSQRWTSAYNEQFF	TGTGCCAGCAGCCAACGATGGACTAGCGCCTACAATGAGCAGTTCTTC
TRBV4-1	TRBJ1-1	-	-	CASSQAPTEAFF	TGCGCCAGCAGCCAAGCACCCACTGAAGCTTTCTTT
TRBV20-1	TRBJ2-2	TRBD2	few	CSAISGSRGTGELFF	TGCAGTGCTATTAGCGGGAGTCGGGGCACCGGGGAGCTGTTTTTT
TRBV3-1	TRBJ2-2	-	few	CASSQGAHTGELFF	TGTGCCAGCAGCCAAGGAGCCCACACCGGGGAGCTGTTTTTT
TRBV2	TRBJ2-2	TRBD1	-	CASNAGTGATGELFF	TGTGCCAGCAACGCCGGGACAGGGGCTACCGGGGAGCTGTTTTTT
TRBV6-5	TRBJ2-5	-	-	CASSYPGQHKETQYF	TGTGCCAGCAGTTACCCCGGACAGCATAAAGAGACCCAGTACTTC
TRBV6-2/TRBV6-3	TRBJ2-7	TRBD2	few	CASSSTYGRPSSYEQYF	TGTGCCAGCAGTTCAACCTACGGGAGGCCATCCTCCTACGAGCAGTACTTC
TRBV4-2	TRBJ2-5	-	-	CASSQDRGRAETQYF	TGTGCCAGCAGCCAAGATCGCGGCCGCGCAGAGACCCAGTACTTC
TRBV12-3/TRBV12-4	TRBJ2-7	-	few	CASRATSYSYEQYF	TGTGCCAGCCGTGCTACCTCTTACTCCTACGAGCAGTACTTC
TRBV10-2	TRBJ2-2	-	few	CASSERRVPGELFF	TGCGCCAGCAGTGAGAGGCGGGTCCCCGGGGAGCTGTTTTTT
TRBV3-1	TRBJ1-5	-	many	CASSQLSNQPQHF	TGTGCCAGCAGCCAACTTAGCAATCAGCCCCAGCATTTT
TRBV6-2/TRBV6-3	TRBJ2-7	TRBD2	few	CASLPSGTSSYEQYF	TGTGCCAGCCTCCCCTCCGGGACTAGCTCCTACGAGCAGTACTTC
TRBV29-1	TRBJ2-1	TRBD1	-	CSVGRQGGNEQFF	TGCAGCGTTGGCCGACAGGGGGGGAATGAGCAGTTCTTC